This T cell receptor beta chain was sequenced during a study of CD8 T cells in ankylosing spondylitis. TCRdb independently ran MiXCR on the 5' RACE reads; one entry per CDR3 protein. Of 250,000 to 350,000 distinct CDR3 sequences listed, less than 25% are singletons. V was pared by 9 bases and J by 4 bases, with 12 bases of the junction left unmatched. The CDR3 length is 15 residues. CDR1 is MNHEY and CDR2 is SMNVEV in the germline V gene (reference sequence). The genes are TRBV27 and TRBJ2-1, with 7 bases lining up with TRBD2. The sequenced sample consisted of blood, either unsorted or a sorted T cell fraction (not recorded which). This sequence was found in a female donor with ankylosing spondylitis or in good health (not recorded which). This CDR3 reads CASQGAGVVYNEQFF. The CDR3 DNA sequence: TGTGCCAGTCAAGGGGCGGGAGTCGTGTACAATGAGCAGTTCTTC.